This TCR beta chain comes out of a study of shared clonotypes between healthy human individuals. Study at large: Ranging from 18 to 49 in age, donors were a couple of women and a few men.

TCRdb's copy holds only in-frame clones and misses some; the assay was immunoSEQ multiplex PCR. Here the sample spans under 2.5 million clones, 80% to 95% being singletons. Looked up from germline, CDR1 is MNHNS and CDR2 is SASEGT. V was clipped by 1 base and J by 9 bases, with 10 bases between them. This CDR3 region has 13 residues. Researchers partitioned CD4+ cells into CD45RA+ naive and CD45RA-negative memory subsets. Sequencing was carried out using naive CD4+ T cells from PBMCs. Noted subset: CD45RA+ positively selected. This chain connects TRBV6-1 to TRBJ1-5; D not certain. This clonotype originated in a man in his late teens or twenties in good health. Some clones in this sample may be carry-over from other donors' samples. This CDR3 reads CASSEESLRPQHF. CDR3 DNA: TGTGCCAGCAGTGAAGAGTCCCTACGGCCCCAGCATTTT.